Each of the 32 T cell receptor beta chains below was sequenced from the same sample in a study of graft-versus-host responses after intestinal transplantation. Sequencing was performed with immunoSEQ multiplex PCR; in TCRdb, only in-frame clones are kept and a portion is missing. This sample has approximately 130,000 clones, with around 94% found just once. Their recognized antigens are unknown. The sample was unstimulated CD4+ T cells sorted from spleen or lymph node cells, taken before intestinal transplant. The receptors come from a human donor who received an intestinal transplant.

The chain employs TRBV5-1 and TRBJ2-7, with D perhaps matching TRBD1 or TRBD2 (5 bases each). Trimming took 4 bases from V and 4 from J, leaving 12 bases between them. CDR3 length: 13 amino acids. Germline CDR1 is SGHRS and CDR2 is YFSETQ. The CDR3 protein is CASSPGLGYEQYF. In nucleotides, the CDR3 is TGCGCCAGCAGCCCGGGGCTCGGGTACGAGCAGTACTTC.

The CDR3 is CASSFRGAADISNQPQHF. The CDR3 region has the DNA TGTGCCAGCAGCTTCCGGGGCGCGGCCGATATTAGCAATCAGCCCCAGCATTTT. The rearrangement joins TRBV5-8 to TRBJ1-5, with D possibly being TRBD1 (5 bases). The CDR3 has 18 residues. CDR1 SGHTS and CDR2 YDEGEE come from the germline V gene. Trimming removed 2 bases from V and 0 bases from J, with 18 bases in between.

The chain carries TRBV5-1 and TRBJ1-2; no definite D call. The CDR3 sequence is 14 residues long. Trimming removed 0 bases at V and 6 bases at J, with 12 bases between. Germline V gene lookup returns CDR1 SGHRS and CDR2 YFSETQ. The CDR3 spells CASSLARGGNGYTF. The CDR3, as DNA: TGCGCCAGCAGCTTGGCCCGGGGTGGAAATGGCTACACCTTC.

The rearrangement uses TRBV2 and TRBJ2-5; the D is unclear. The V and J ends lost 4 bases and 0 bases respectively, with 6 bases between them. The CDR3 totals 13 residues. Germline loops: CDR1 SNHLY, CDR2 FYNNEI. CDR3 in amino acids: CASSVFHQETQYF. The DNA of the CDR3 is TGTGCCAGCAGTGTGTTTCACCAAGAGACCCAGTACTTC. Filled out from reference TRBV2 and TRBJ2-5, the complete variable domain reads EPEVTQTPSHQVTQMGQEVILRCVPISNHLYFYWYRQILGQKVEFLVSFYNNEISEKSEIFDDQFSVERPDGSNFTLKIRSTKLEDSAMYFCASSVFHQETQYFGPGTRLLVL.

This chain links TRBV6-5 with TRBJ1-6; D might be TRBD1 (6 bases). Germline loops: CDR1 MNHEY, CDR2 SVGAGI. Trimming took off 5 bases at V and 4 bases at J, with 12 bases between the two ends. There are 15 residues in the CDR3. The chain's CDR3 is CASSPGQGYNSPLHF. The CDR3 DNA sequence: TGTGCCAGCAGTCCGGGCCAGGGGTATAATTCACCCCTCCACTTT.

This clone was counted a few times. The chain carries TRBV6-5 and TRBJ2-7, with D perhaps matching TRBD2 (6 bases). This CDR3 comprises 13 residues. Germline CDR1 reads MNHEY; CDR2 reads SVGAGI. V was trimmed by 2 bases and J by 6 bases, leaving 11 bases between them. In DNA, the CDR3 is TGTGCCAGCAGTTACCGGACTAACGGCGAGCAGTACTTC. Protein product: CASSYRTNGEQYF.

This clone was counted once. The rearrangement joins TRBV10-2 to TRBJ1-6, with D possibly TRBD1 on 5 matching bases. Germline CDR1 and CDR2: WSHSY and SAAADI. V lost 3 bases, J lost 0 bases, and 6 bases lay in between. CDR3 length: 15 amino acids. DNA for the CDR3: TGCGCCAGCAGTGACGGGGGCTCCTATAATTCACCCCTCCACTTT. Protein sequence: CASSDGGSYNSPLHF.

This clone was counted once. For the CDR3, the DNA is TGTGCCAGCAGCTTGGGGGGGACTAGCGGGGGGGCGAAGACCCAGTACTTC. Translated, it gives CASSLGGTSGGAKTQYF. The chain is built from TRBV5-6 and TRBJ2-5; TRBD2 agrees at 16 bases. The CDR3 contains 17 residues. V was clipped by 0 bases and J by 6 bases; unmatched bases: 5. Per the germline V gene, CDR1 is SGHDT and CDR2 is YYEEEE.

The rearrangement joins TRBV5-1 to TRBJ2-2; perhaps TRBD1 as D (6 bases). Germline V CDR1 and CDR2: SGHRS, YFSETQ. V lost 5 bases and J lost 0, with 11 bases in between. This CDR3 has 15 residues. The CDR3 is CASRLTGTNTGELFF. The CDR3 DNA sequence: TGCGCCAGCAGGCTAACAGGGACGAACACCGGGGAGCTGTTTTTT. Combining the CDR3 with reference TRBV5-1 and TRBJ2-2 gives the whole variable domain KAGVTQTPRYLIKTRGQQVTLSCSPISGHRSVSWYQQTPGQGLQFLFEYFSETQRNKGNFPGRFSGRQFSNSRSEMNVSTLELGDSALYLCASRLTGTNTGELFFGEGSRLTVL.

This clone showed up just once. This rearrangement joins TRBV5-1 to TRBJ1-1; tentatively, D is TRBD1 (6 bases). The germline V gene has CDR1 SGHRS and CDR2 YFSETQ. The V and J ends lost 6 bases and 1 base respectively, with 16 bases between them. The CDR3 loop spans 15 amino acids. CDR3 sequence reads: CASTGGGSGNTEAFF. As DNA, the CDR3 is TGCGCCAGCACTGGGGGGGGCAGCGGGAACACTGAAGCTTTCTTT.

The genes are TRBV5-1 and TRBJ2-5; 8 nucleotides line up with TRBD2. The CDR3 is 14 amino acids. The germline V gene encodes CDR1 SGHRS and CDR2 YFSETQ. J was trimmed by 5 bases and V by 5 bases; bases with no gene match: 8. The CDR3 spells CASRPGGQGETQYF. CDR3 DNA: TGCGCCAGCAGGCCGGGGGGGCAGGGGGAGACCCAGTACTTC.

The chain combines TRBV9 with TRBJ1-5; D not resolved. The V and J ends lost 0 bases and 6 bases respectively, with 7 bases between them. Germline V gives CDR1 SGDLS, CDR2 YYNGEE. CDR3 length equals 13 residues. The CDR3 region is CASSVEGFQPQHF. DNA of the CDR3: TGTGCCAGCAGCGTAGAAGGGTTTCAGCCCCAGCATTTT.

V usage is TRBV5-1 and J usage is TRBJ2-2; TRBD2 agrees at 11 bases. Germline V gene data show CDR1 as SGHRS and CDR2 as YFSETQ. This CDR3 is 17 amino acids long. V was pared by 1 base and J by 6 bases, with 8 bases of the junction left unmatched. CDR3 DNA sequence: TGCGCCAGCAGCTTGCAAACTAGCGGGGGAGTGCCCGGGGAGCTGTTTTTT. Translated: CASSLQTSGGVPGELFF.

This rearrangement joins TRBV27 to TRBJ1-4; weak D call: TRBD1 (5 bases). CDR1 is MNHEY, CDR2 SMNVEV, per germline (reference sequence). CDR3 length: 15 amino acids. V dropped 2 bases and J dropped 5 bases, with 12 bases sitting between them. The CDR3 loop reads CASSLDARVNEKLFF. CDR3 nucleotides: TGTGCCAGCAGTTTAGACGCCAGGGTGAATGAAAAACTGTTTTTT. Full variable domain (rest looked up from reference TRBV27 and TRBJ1-4): EAQVTQNPRYLITVTGKKLTVTCSQNMNHEYMSWYRQDPGLGLRQIYYSMNVEVTDKGDVPEGYKVSRKEKRNFPLILESPSPNQTSLYFCASSLDARVNEKLFFGSGTQLSVL.

The rearrangement uses TRBV7-9 and TRBJ2-2; TRBD1 might be the D (5 bases). From germline, CDR1 is SEHNR and CDR2 FQNEAQ (reference sequence). V was pared by 6 bases and J by 7 bases, with 9 bases between. This CDR3 region has 12 residues. DNA for the CDR3: TGTGCCAGCAGTGGCACAGGCGGGGAGCTGTTTTTT. Translating it yields CASSGTGGELFF.

The chain has TRBV19 and TRBJ2-5, with D unclear. Trimming left V 5 bases short and J 5 bases short, with 6 bases between. This CDR3 contains 11 residues. CDR1 LNHDA and CDR2 SQIVND come from the germline V gene (reference sequence). Here the CDR3 reads CASSAEETQYF. Here the CDR3 DNA reads TGTGCCAGTAGTGCCGAGGAGACCCAGTACTTC.

The V call is TRBV11-2, the J call TRBJ2-7, with 8 bases matching TRBD1. CDR1 and CDR2 from the germline V gene are SGHAT and FQNNGV. V was pared by 5 bases and J by 4 bases, with 4 bases of the junction left unmatched. The CDR3 consists of 13 residues. The CDR3 bases are TGTGCCAGCAGCCCCGACAGGGGTTACGAGCAGTACTTC. It codes for CASSPDRGYEQYF.

The chain combines TRBV5-1 with TRBJ1-3, with 7 nucleotides matching TRBD1. Germline trimming cut 3 bases from V and 0 bases from J; bases unmatched to any gene: 3. The CDR3 covers 15 residues. The germline gives CDR1 SGHRS, CDR2 YFSETQ. The CDR3 sequence is CASSSQGNSGNTIYF. The CDR3 DNA reads as TGCGCCAGCAGCTCACAGGGGAACTCTGGAAACACCATATATTTT. Supplemented by reference TRBV5-1 and TRBJ1-3, the full variable domain reads KAGVTQTPRYLIKTRGQQVTLSCSPISGHRSVSWYQQTPGQGLQFLFEYFSETQRNKGNFPGRFSGRQFSNSRSEMNVSTLELGDSALYLCASSSQGNSGNTIYFGEGSWLTVV.

V gene TRBV6-1 combines with J gene TRBJ1-5; 7 bases are shared with TRBD1. The trim removed 3 bases at V and 10 bases at J, leaving 6 bases unmatched. The CDR3 totals 13 residues. Per germline, CDR1 MNHNS and CDR2 SASEGT. The CDR3 bases are TGTGCCAGCAGTGACCCTCAGGGGGAACCCCAGCATTTT. As protein: CASSDPQGEPQHF.

The rearrangement joins TRBV10-3 to TRBJ1-5; 7 bases agree with TRBD1. The V segment lost 5 bases and the J segment 2 bases; nucleotides outside the gene matches: 3. CDR1 is ENHRY, CDR2 SYGVKD, per germline. The CDR3 loop spans 14 amino acids. The CDR3 sequence is CAISLDRGNQPQHF. Here the CDR3 DNA reads TGTGCCATCAGTTTAGACAGGGGCAATCAGCCCCAGCATTTT.

A single count supports this clone. The J gene is TRBJ1-3, the V gene TRBV5-1, with D perhaps matching TRBD1 (6 bases). CDR3 size: 15 residues. V was trimmed by 2 bases and J by 0 bases, leaving 9 bases between them. CDR1 is SGHRS and CDR2 is YFSETQ in the germline V gene. The CDR3: CASSFAGDSGNTIYF. For the CDR3, the DNA is TGCGCCAGCAGCTTTGCAGGGGACTCTGGAAACACCATATATTTT.

The chain links TRBV10-3 to TRBJ1-1; TRBD1 matches 8 bases. CDR3 length equals 20 residues. In germline, CDR1 is ENHRY, CDR2 SYGVKD. J was trimmed by 0 bases and V by 3 bases; bases with no gene match: 18. CDR3 in amino acids: CAISDPTGGRLRRMNTEAFF. CDR3 nucleotides: TGTGCCATCAGTGATCCCACAGGGGGAAGGCTTAGAAGGATGAACACTGAAGCTTTCTTT.

The V gene is TRBV10-3, the J gene TRBJ2-2; 13 bases match TRBD2. Germline V gene lookup returns CDR1 ENHRY and CDR2 SYGVKD. After removal of 6 bases from V and 4 bases from J, the junction contained 5 bases not matched to a gene. The CDR3 has 16 amino acids. Here the CDR3 DNA reads TGTGCCATCAGCGCCACTAGCGGGAGGGGCACCGGGGAGCTGTTTTTT. Translation: CAISATSGRGTGELFF.

This clone was picked up a small number of times. The chain is built from TRBV7-2 and TRBJ1-2; D is unclear. Germline CDR1 reads SGHTA; CDR2 reads FQGNSA. This CDR3 is built from 11 residues. V was clipped by 4 bases and J by 6 bases, with 6 bases between them. CDR3 residues: CASSSPDGYTF. CDR3 nucleotides: TGTGCCAGCAGCTCACCGGATGGCTACACCTTC.

The CDR3 DNA sequence: TGTGCCAGCAGCTCCCGGGACAGGGGTCATGGCTACACCTTC. It is translated as CASSSRDRGHGYTF. The J gene is TRBJ1-2, the V gene TRBV5-4; 10 nucleotides align to TRBD1. The V and J ends lost 3 bases and 6 bases, in that order; junction bases with no gene match: 5. In germline, CDR1 is SGHNT, CDR2 YYREEE (reference sequence). This CDR3 is 14 amino acids long.

This clone was found once. The same CDR3 arises from other DNA sequences in this sample as well. The chain recombines TRBV2 with TRBJ1-3; 7 bases match TRBD1. CDR1 is SNHLY, CDR2 FYNNEI, per germline. This CDR3 comprises 15 residues. V lost 3 bases, J lost 4 bases, and 6 bases stayed unmatched. The CDR3 loop reads CASSETGPSGNTIYF. CDR3 nucleotide sequence: TGTGCCAGCAGTGAGACAGGGCCGAGCGGAAACACCATATATTTT.

The J gene is TRBJ1-4, the V gene TRBV16, with D tentatively TRBD1 (5 bases). This CDR3 spans 13 amino acids. CDR1 is KGHSY and CDR2 is FQNENV in the germline V gene. Trimming left V 3 bases short and J 8 bases short, with 10 bases between. The CDR3 DNA reads as TGTGCCAGCAGCCAGACATGGGGGGAAAAACTGTTTTTT. The encoded protein is CASSQTWGEKLFF.

This sequence joins TRBV12-5 and TRBJ2-7; D gene unclear. In germline, CDR1 is LGHNT, CDR2 FRNRAP. The CDR3 spans 11 residues. Trimming left V 1 base short and J 6 bases short, with 4 bases between. The CDR3 loop reads CASGLGFEQYF. The CDR3 DNA sequence: TGTGCTAGTGGTTTGGGTTTCGAGCAGTACTTC.

The chain carries TRBV6-6 and TRBJ1-1; 10 nucleotides line up with TRBD1. V trimming: 6 bases; J trimming: 5 bases; junction bases outside the gene matches: 3. CDR1 and CDR2 (germline): MNHNY, SVGAGI (reference sequence). This CDR3 spans 13 amino acids. The CDR3 DNA reads TGTGCCAGCAGGGGGACAGGGGAGACTGAAGCTTTCTTT. It specifies CASRGTGETEAFF.

This clone was recorded once. This chain uses TRBV30 with TRBJ1-5, with 7 bases matching TRBD1. V shed 1 base and J 4 bases; nucleotides not matched to a gene: 4. The germline V gene has CDR1 GTSNPN and CDR2 SVGIG (reference sequence). This CDR3 has 14 residues. CDR3 sequence reads: CAWSGEGANQPQHF. In DNA form, the CDR3 reads TGTGCCTGGAGTGGAGAGGGGGCGAATCAGCCCCAGCATTTT.

This clone was seen more than once but under ten times. The chain is built from TRBV5-1 and TRBJ2-2; 7 positions agree with TRBD2. The germline CDR1 and CDR2 sequences are SGHRS and YFSETQ. CDR3 length equals 14 residues. Unmatched junction bases numbered 7, after V lost 4 bases and J lost 7 bases. The CDR3 region has the DNA TGCGCCAGCAGCCCCGGGGGGATGGTCGGGGAGCTGTTTTTT. As protein: CASSPGGMVGELFF.

This clone was picked up one time. The rearrangement joins TRBV10-2 to TRBJ1-1; D perhaps matches TRBD1 (5 bases). CDR1 and CDR2 (germline): WSHSY, SAAADI. V was shortened by 3 bases and J by 3 bases, with 17 bases between the two germline ends. The CDR3 is 16 residues long. In DNA form, the CDR3 reads TGCGCCAGCAGTGACCCGGGGGGGTTTGGGGACACTGAAGCTTTCTTT. This codes for CASSDPGGFGDTEAFF.